Listed below are T cell receptor beta chains from one sample, sequenced in a study of cytomegalovirus exposure and HLA in healthy donors. Sequencing used immunoSEQ multiplex PCR; TCRdb keeps in-frame clones, though not all of them. The repertoire holds approximately 70,000 clones, with 94% as singletons. The sequenced sample consisted of PBMCs. The receptors originated from a woman in her late teens or twenties in good health and CMV-seropositive. Both conserved end residues are part of each CDR3. The D gene is left open where the match is weak. The size entry is marked missing in some rows and otherwise reads once, few, many or a size class.

J: TRBJ2-4
size: -
V: TRBV13
D: -
DNA: TGTGCCAGCAGCTTAGCGCGGGTCGAGGGAGCCAAAAACATTCAGTACTTC
CDR3: CASSLARVEGAKNIQYF

J: TRBJ2-1
size: -
V: TRBV7-3
D: TRBD1
DNA: TGTGCCAGCAGCAGGGACAGGGAGAATGAGCAGTTCTTC
CDR3: CASSRDRENEQFF

J: TRBJ2-3
size: -
V: TRBV27
D: TRBD2
DNA: TGTGCCAGCAGGATGACTAGCGGGAGGGGCACGCAGTATTTT
CDR3: CASRMTSGRGTQYF

J: TRBJ2-2
size: -
V: TRBV6-6
D: TRBD1
DNA: TGTGCCAGCAGTTATAGACAGGGGGCAACCGGGGAGCTGTTTTTT
CDR3: CASSYRQGATGELFF

J: TRBJ2-2
size: -
V: TRBV27
D: TRBD2
DNA: TGTGCCAGCACAATAACTAGCGGGAGTACCACCGGGGAGCTGTTTTTT
CDR3: CASTITSGSTTGELFF

J: TRBJ2-5
size: -
V: TRBV2
D: TRBD2
DNA: TGTGCCAGCAGTCACGACGACGAACGCGGACTAGCGGCAGTTTCTTTTAAAGAGACCCAGTACTTC
CDR3: CASSHDDERGLAAVSFKETQYF

J: TRBJ1-5
size: -
V: TRBV7-2
D: -
DNA: TGTGCCAGCAGCCCACACCAGGGGCCACGACAGCCCCAGCATTTT
CDR3: CASSPHQGPRQPQHF

J: TRBJ1-4
size: -
V: TRBV5-1
D: TRBD1
DNA: TGCGCCAGCAGCTCAGGGGACAGCTACGGTGAAAAACTGTTTTTT
CDR3: CASSSGDSYGEKLFF

J: TRBJ2-3
size: few
V: TRBV6-1
D: TRBD2
DNA: TGTGCCAGCATTAAGAGGGGAGGGAGCACAGATACGCAGTATTTT
CDR3: CASIKRGGSTDTQYF

J: TRBJ1-3
size: once
V: TRBV9
D: -
DNA: TGTGCCAGCAGCTCGATGGGAGGTTCGGCAAGGCGTTCTGGAAACACCATATATTTT
CDR3: CASSSMGGSARRSGNTIYF

J: TRBJ1-5
size: -
V: TRBV18
D: TRBD1
DNA: TGTGCCAGCTCCAAACAGGGACAGCGCAATCAGCCCCAGCATTTT
CDR3: CASSKQGQRNQPQHF

J: TRBJ1-6
size: -
V: TRBV7-8
D: -
DNA: TGTGCCAGCAGCTCGCGCGGGCGGGGAAATTCACCCCTCCACTTT
CDR3: CASSSRGRGNSPLHF

J: TRBJ1-1
size: -
V: TRBV30
D: -
DNA: TGTGCCTCCCAGAAGGGCGGGCGGGCTTTCTTT
CDR3: CASQKGGRAFF

J: TRBJ1-2
size: once
V: TRBV7-2
D: -
DNA: TGTGCCAGCAGCTTAAGAATGCTTTCCGGGGATGGCTACACCTTC
CDR3: CASSLRMLSGDGYTF

J: TRBJ2-5
size: -
V: TRBV19
D: -
DNA: TGTGCCAGTAGTAAGGGGCCATTAACGACCCAGTACTTC
CDR3: CASSKGPLTTQYF

J: TRBJ1-2
size: -
V: TRBV7-9
D: -
DNA: TGTGCCAGCAGCCCCGGGACGGGGGGCACCTCCTTC
CDR3: CASSPGTGGTSF

J: TRBJ2-7
size: -
V: TRBV6-5
D: -
DNA: TGTGCCAGCAGTTACTCTGCGGCAGGGGTCTACGAGCAGTACTTC
CDR3: CASSYSAAGVYEQYF

J: TRBJ2-6
size: -
V: TRBV30
D: -
DNA: TGTGCCTGGAGAATACCCCAGGGAACTGGGGCCAACGTCCTGACTTTC
CDR3: CAWRIPQGTGANVLTF

J: TRBJ1-1
size: once
V: TRBV5-6
D: TRBD1
DNA: TGTGCCAGCAGCTTGAGCTTCATGGAGGGGGCTTTAGGCCTTGAAGCTTTCTTT
CDR3: CASSLSFMEGALGLEAFF

J: TRBJ2-1
size: -
V: TRBV11-2
D: TRBD2
DNA: TGTGCCAGCAGTACCCCGGGGGGCAATGAGCAGTTCTTC
CDR3: CASSTPGGNEQFF

J: TRBJ1-2
size: -
V: TRBV27
D: -
DNA: TGTGCCAGCAGTCCAGATGGGGCCTTCTATGGCTACACCTTC
CDR3: CASSPDGAFYGYTF